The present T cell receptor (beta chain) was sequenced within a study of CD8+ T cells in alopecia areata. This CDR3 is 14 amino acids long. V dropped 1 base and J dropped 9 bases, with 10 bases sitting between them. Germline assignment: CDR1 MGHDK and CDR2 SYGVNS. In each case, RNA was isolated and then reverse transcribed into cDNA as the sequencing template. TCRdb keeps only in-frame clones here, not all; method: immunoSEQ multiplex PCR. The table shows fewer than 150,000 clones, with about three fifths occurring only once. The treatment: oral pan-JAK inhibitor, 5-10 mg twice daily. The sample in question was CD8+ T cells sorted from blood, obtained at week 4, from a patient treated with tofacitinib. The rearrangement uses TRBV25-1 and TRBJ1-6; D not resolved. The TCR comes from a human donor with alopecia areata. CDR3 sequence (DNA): TGTGCCAGCAGTGAATGGGGTAGTGGTTCACCCCTCCACTTT. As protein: CASSEWGSGSPLHF.